A selection of T cell receptor beta chains follows, all from one sample in a study of early T cells in non-severe SARS-CoV-2 infection. TCRdb used MiXCR to reprocess the 5' RACE reads, holding one entry per CDR3 protein. Of some 80,000 distinct CDR3 sequences listed, 9.5% to 15% are singletons. The specimen sequenced was whole blood. The receptors derive from an adult who was a healthcare worker with PCR-confirmed SARS-CoV-2 infection or an uninfected control (not recorded which). CDR3s include the opening cysteine and the closing phenylalanine or tryptophan. The D gene is left open where the match is weak.

TRBJ2-3 14 NA TRBV27 CASSPLQGTDTQYF
TRBJ2-3 13 NA TRBV5-1 CASSFRDRETQYF
TRBJ2-5 12 NA TRBV29-1 CSVETGGETQYF
TRBJ2-2 18 TRBD1 TRBV28 CASSPAGARQGVTGELFF
TRBJ2-3 13 NA TRBV29-1 CSVWGGSTDTQYF
TRBJ2-3 12 NA TRBV18 CASSVSTDTQYF
TRBJ2-3 16 TRBD2 TRBV9 CASSVGWSGGSDTQYF
TRBJ2-1 11 NA TRBV6-5 CASTDYNEQFF
TRBJ1-2 15 TRBD1 TRBV4-1 CASSHPDRVDYGYTF
TRBJ1-3 12 NA TRBV29-1 CSVEVQGNTIYF
TRBJ2-1 14 TRBD2 TRBV19 CASSAGGRYNEQFF
TRBJ2-3 17 NA TRBV6-5 CASRPRPSVRSTDTQYF
TRBJ1-5 16 TRBD1 TRBV3-1 CASSHGGQGVGQPQHF
TRBJ1-1 11 NA TRBV20-1 CSAPAVTEAFF
TRBJ1-4 16 NA TRBV3-1 CASSQPTGAGGEKLFF
TRBJ1-5 16 TRBD1 TRBV19 CASNNPGQGGNQPQHF
TRBJ2-1 15 TRBD2 TRBV5-5 CASSLVLAGAAEQFF
TRBJ1-6 14 NA TRBV7-6 CASSLRQSIEPLHF
TRBJ2-3 16 NA TRBV25-1 CASSDPYGGRADTQYF
TRBJ2-4 13 NA TRBV19 CASSPGGENIQYF
TRBJ2-2 15 TRBD1 TRBV5-1 CASGKGTGATGELFF
TRBJ2-7 15 TRBD2 TRBV7-8 CASSLGLAARYEQYF
TRBJ2-1 12 NA TRBV7-3 CASSLGTHEQFF
TRBJ2-1 16 NA TRBV28 CASSPGRRNQYNEQFF
TRBJ2-1 16 TRBD2 TRBV3-1 CASSPPIAGGYNEQFF
TRBJ1-2 15 NA TRBV30 CAWSRPDSQGYGYTF
TRBJ2-2 16 TRBD2 TRBV5-1 CASSLGRTSGIGELFF
TRBJ2-3 12 NA TRBV4-1 CASSQMTDTQYF
TRBJ2-1 16 TRBD1 TRBV24-1 CATSDSPGQGSLEQFF
TRBJ2-1 17 TRBD2 TRBV18 CASSPPDRLAFYNEQFF
TRBJ2-7 14 NA TRBV2 CASSEAPEGYEQYF
TRBJ2-7 13 NA TRBV6-1 CASSELSGAEQYF
TRBJ1-1 15 NA TRBV18 CASSPRGGGRTEAFF
TRBJ2-3 15 NA TRBV12-3/TRBV12-4 CASSRQIPNTDTQYF
TRBJ1-2 15 NA TRBV19 CASSPRDDGVFGYTF
TRBJ2-1 19 TRBD2 TRBV5-1 CASSFKPPGTSGGGDEQFF
TRBJ2-3 15 TRBD2 TRBV2 CASSGRGGITDTQYF
TRBJ1-3 19 NA TRBV21-1 CASSKFQSGVRHSGNTIYF
TRBJ2-2 16 TRBD1 TRBV24-1 CATSDPRQGAQRELFF
TRBJ1-1 13 NA TRBV12-3/TRBV12-4 CASSLEENTEAFF
TRBJ1-5 14 NA TRBV23-1 CASRPTERNQPQHF
TRBJ2-7 14 TRBD1 TRBV5-8 CASSPRTGGYEQYF
TRBJ2-1 14 TRBD2 TRBV7-6 CASSSSRSGNEQFF
TRBJ2-1 12 NA TRBV7-9 CASSFWTNEQFF